This T cell receptor (beta chain) was captured in a study of cytomegalovirus exposure and HLA in healthy donors. Whole-study results and caveats: A missense DCLRE1C variant was associated with V- and J-gene trimming of TCR beta chains in a later analysis, and an independent cohort replicated the association.

A multiplex PCR was run with 60 Vbeta primers and 13 Jbeta primers. TCRdb's table, derived via immunoSEQ multiplex PCR, lists solely in-frame clones and lacks some. The sample has tens of thousands of clones; the top ten hold 12%. Germline V gives CDR1 LNHDA, CDR2 SQIVND (reference sequence). The CDR3 has 15 residues. Trimming took 5 bases from V and 0 from J; bases not matched to a gene: 6. A word on this clone: Antigen: not known.

The rearrangement uses TRBV19 and TRBJ2-7; 8 nucleotides align to TRBD1. The source material was PBMCs. The clonotype originates from a woman aged 60-70 years in good health and CMV-seropositive. The CDR3 loop reads CASSQTGDISYEQYF. Written as DNA, the CDR3 is TGTGCCAGTAGTCAGACAGGGGACATCTCCTACGAGCAGTACTTC.